One TCR beta chain is described in this entry. This sample stems from a study of blood T cell repertoires in COVID-19. Turning to the study itself: Nucleic acid was either cDNA or gDNA, and it came from T cells, B-cell-depleted T cells, or PBMCs.

With 1 base clipped from V and 5 bases from J, the junction kept 6 bases outside the gene matches. The CDR3 sequence is 15 residues long. In germline, CDR1 is LGHNA, CDR2 YSLEER. Assay: immunoSEQ multiplex PCR; the TCRdb copy retains only in-frame clones and omits some. The data hold about 180,000 clones, with roughly 87% observed a single time. The sample was peripheral blood. The chain combines TRBV4-3 with TRBJ1-1; 8 bases fit TRBD1. The TCR was taken from a man between 18 and 35 years old who had recovered from COVID-19. CDR3 DNA sequence: TGCGCCAGCAGCCAAGCGACAGGGGCTGGGACTGAAGCTTTCTTT. It specifies CASSQATGAGTEAFF.